This record covers a single T cell receptor beta chain. The data originate from a study of T cell responses to AZD1222 COVID-19 vaccine. Germline CDR1 SGHRS, CDR2 YFSETQ. V was clipped by 1 base and J by 6 bases, with 9 bases between them. The CDR3 length is 13 residues. Profiling relied on immunoSEQ multiplex PCR, and the TCRdb table lists in-frame clones only, not all of them. The sample contains 130,000 to 150,000 clones, about nine tenths of which appear only once. This chain uses TRBV5-1 with TRBJ2-3; unclear D gene. This TCR was recovered from an adult in good health. Sequenced material: peripheral blood, taken on day 0 of AZD1222 vaccination. The CDR3 DNA follows: TGCGCCAGCAGCTTGCGTGAGTCCGATACGCAGTATTTT. It yields the protein CASSLRESDTQYF. The variable domain in full, with the rest retrieved from reference TRBV5-1 and TRBJ2-3, is KAGVTQTPRYLIKTRGQQVTLSCSPISGHRSVSWYQQTPGQGLQFLFEYFSETQRNKGNFPGRFSGRQFSNSRSEMNVSTLELGDSALYLCASSLRESDTQYFGPGTRLTVL.